Listed here is a single T cell receptor beta chain. This clonotype was counted only a few times. Its antigen target is currently unknown. A read error may produce the germline difference seen at one junction end. This specimen belongs to a study of blood T cells in healthy people across ages (dated by TCRdb to the mid-2010s). For the study in its entirety: In model experiments, template switching captured about one uniquely barcoded TCR beta cDNA molecule for every two T cells. Age-related changes in TCR beta repertoire diversity were measured in the study by deep sequencing normalized with unique cDNA molecular identifiers. Two additional independent replicas of 1 million unique cDNA reads from the same blood draw were analyzed for two donors (one aged 18 to 30 and one aged 80 or older). To avoid experimental bias, donors of different ages were spread randomly across the sequencing lanes. Donors were grouped into four age groups: young (average roughly 16 years), middle-aged (39), aged (over 55) and long-lived (82). The investigation overall reported the following: A strong correlation was found between observed TCR beta diversity and the percentage of naive T cells measured by flow cytometry. As age increased, observed TCR beta diversity per million T cells dropped in a roughly linear way, and a significant reduction was already evident by age about 36. Total diversity estimates from one million sequenced T cells were considered lower bounds and underestimates. Compared with the aged group, the long-lived group had more naive CD4+ T cells, fewer expanded clones and increased TCR diversity, a pattern suggesting age selection. Because the CMV infection status of the donors was unknown, age-related changes in expanded clonotypes may potentially have been confounded. Since profiling was done on bulk unsorted PBMCs, naive and antigen-experienced compartments could not be conclusively compared.

CDR1 and CDR2 were assigned from the germline V gene as SGHTA and FQGNSA. The CDR3 contains 13 residues, cysteine and phenylalanine counted. CDR3 DNA is the only sequence kept; it has 39 bases, read in frame from the first base. The library was generated by 5' RACE. The instrument was an Illumina HiSeq 2500. A second PCR of roughly 7 to 11 cycles was run with a J-beta primer mix and a sample-barcoded 5' primer. Each TCR beta cDNA molecule received a unique molecular identifier from a template-switch 5' adaptor carrying 12 random nucleotides. Each sample yielded at least 3 million CDR3-containing paired-end reads. The Mint cDNA synthesis kit, primed by a TRBC-specific oligonucleotide, was used to synthesize first-strand cDNA from all RNA. Following uracil-DNA glycosylase treatment, a first 18-cycle PCR with universal primers M1SS and BC2_uni_R was performed on all cDNA. For the original study's pipeline: Normalization of each sample was performed by random selection of 1 million high-quality reads, each carrying a distinct molecular identifier. Reads sharing molecular identifiers were discarded rather than binned into consensus sequences. MiTCR, with a Q25 quality threshold and the strictest error-elimination algorithm, was used for CDR3 identification, clonotype clustering and error correction. A nonparametric unseen species model with Euler transformation was used to estimate a lower bound on total TCR beta diversity. Starting from the raw public reads, TCRdb applied fastp trimming at Q25, assembled clones with MiXCR and retained in-frame beta chains. Every CDR3 protein is listed once, alongside the most common genes and DNA of its rows. For this entry, the V and J calls and clone size follow TCRdb and not the study's own pipeline. This sample gives about 580,000 distinct CDR3 sequences in total; 40% to 50% of them show up just once. About 26% of the sample is in the top ten clones.

The donors were about 40 Caucasian individuals from Russia, aged roughly 6 to 90 years, who were systemically healthy. About 9.1 milliliters of peripheral blood were collected from each donor into EDTA-treated Vacutainer tubes. PBMCs were isolated by Ficoll-Paque density-gradient centrifugation, with at least 6 million obtained per sample. Total RNA, at least 5 micrograms per sample, was extracted from PBMCs with Trizol reagent. The percentages of naive CD45RAhigh/CD27high T cells were determined by flow cytometry on a PBMC aliquot from every donor. Recombination joined TRBV7-2 with TRBJ2-7, with no confidently assigned D gene. The sequenced sample was blood. The TCR was taken from a man of 80 years or more in good health. The encoded CDR3 is CASSYRHGYGQYF. The nucleotide sequence reads TGTGCCAGCAGCTACCGCCACGGCTACGGGCAGTACTTC.